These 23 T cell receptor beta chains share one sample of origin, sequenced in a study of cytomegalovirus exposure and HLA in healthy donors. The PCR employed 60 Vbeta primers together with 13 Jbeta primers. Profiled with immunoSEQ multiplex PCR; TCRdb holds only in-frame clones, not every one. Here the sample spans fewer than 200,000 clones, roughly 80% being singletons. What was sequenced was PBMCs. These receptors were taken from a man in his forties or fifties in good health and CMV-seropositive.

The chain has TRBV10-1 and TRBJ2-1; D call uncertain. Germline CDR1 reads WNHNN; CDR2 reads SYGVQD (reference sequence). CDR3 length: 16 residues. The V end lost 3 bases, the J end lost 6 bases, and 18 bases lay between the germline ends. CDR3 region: CASSDLFADPSNEQFF. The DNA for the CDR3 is TGCGCCAGCAGTGACCTTTTTGCGGATCCCTCCAATGAGCAGTTCTTC.

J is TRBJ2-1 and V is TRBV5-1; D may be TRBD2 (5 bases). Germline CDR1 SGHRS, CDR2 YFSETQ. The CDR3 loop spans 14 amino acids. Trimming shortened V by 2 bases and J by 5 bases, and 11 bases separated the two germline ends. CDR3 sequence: CASSFGLANNEQFF. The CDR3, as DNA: TGCGCCAGCAGCTTTGGGCTAGCCAACAATGAGCAGTTCTTC.

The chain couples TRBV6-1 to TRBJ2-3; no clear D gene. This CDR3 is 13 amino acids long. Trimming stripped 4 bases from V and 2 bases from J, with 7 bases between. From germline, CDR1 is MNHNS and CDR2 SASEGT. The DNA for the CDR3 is TGTGCCAGCAGTGCCCAGTACACAGATACGCAGTATTTT. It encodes CASSAQYTDTQYF.

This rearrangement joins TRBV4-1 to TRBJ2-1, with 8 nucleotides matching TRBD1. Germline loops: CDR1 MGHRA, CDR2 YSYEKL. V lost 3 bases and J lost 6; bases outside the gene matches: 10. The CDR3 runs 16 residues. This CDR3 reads CASSHAGQGARNEQFF. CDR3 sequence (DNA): TGCGCCAGCAGCCACGCAGGCCAGGGGGCTCGCAATGAGCAGTTCTTC.

CDR3 coding DNA: TGTGCCAGCAGCTTGGGTCGCCTCGGGACCCAGTACTTC. Protein: CASSLGRLGTQYF. J is TRBJ2-5 and V is TRBV5-6; the D is unclear. Germline V gives CDR1 SGHDT, CDR2 YYEEEE. Trimming cost V 0 bases and J 7 bases, with 10 bases left between them. This CDR3 has 13 amino acids.

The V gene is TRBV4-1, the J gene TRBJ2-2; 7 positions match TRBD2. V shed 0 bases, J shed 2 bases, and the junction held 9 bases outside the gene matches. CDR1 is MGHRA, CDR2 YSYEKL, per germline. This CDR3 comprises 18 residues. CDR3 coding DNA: TGCGCCAGCAGCCAAGAGGGGGGGGGACTACCTAACACCGGGGAGCTGTTTTTT. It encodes CASSQEGGGLPNTGELFF.

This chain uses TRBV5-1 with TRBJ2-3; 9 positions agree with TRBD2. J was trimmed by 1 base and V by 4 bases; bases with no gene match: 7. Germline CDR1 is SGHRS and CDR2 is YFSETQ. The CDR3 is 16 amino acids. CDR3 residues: CASSPAAGGRTDTQYF. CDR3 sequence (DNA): TGCGCCAGCAGCCCTGCCGCGGGGGGGCGCACAGATACGCAGTATTTT.

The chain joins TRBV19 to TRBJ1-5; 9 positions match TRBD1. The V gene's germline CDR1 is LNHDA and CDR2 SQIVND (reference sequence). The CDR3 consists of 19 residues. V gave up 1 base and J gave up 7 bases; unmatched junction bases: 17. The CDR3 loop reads CASSIGGGGDRGLWQPQHF. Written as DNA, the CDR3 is TGTGCCAGTAGTATAGGAGGCGGAGGCGACAGGGGGTTGTGGCAGCCCCAGCATTTT.

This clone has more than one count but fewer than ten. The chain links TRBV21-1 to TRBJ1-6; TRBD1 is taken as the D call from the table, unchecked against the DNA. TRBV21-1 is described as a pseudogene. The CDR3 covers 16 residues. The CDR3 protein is CASSYREGSYNSPLHF. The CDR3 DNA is TGTGCCAGCAGCTACAGGGAAGGTTCCTATAATTCACCCCTCCACTTT.

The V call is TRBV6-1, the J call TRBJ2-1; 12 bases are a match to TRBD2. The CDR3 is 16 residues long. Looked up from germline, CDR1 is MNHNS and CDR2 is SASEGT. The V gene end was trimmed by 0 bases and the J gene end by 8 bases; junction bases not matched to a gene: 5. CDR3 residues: CASSEAGLAGRDEQFF. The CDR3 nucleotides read TGTGCCAGCAGTGAAGCCGGACTAGCGGGAAGGGATGAGCAGTTCTTC.

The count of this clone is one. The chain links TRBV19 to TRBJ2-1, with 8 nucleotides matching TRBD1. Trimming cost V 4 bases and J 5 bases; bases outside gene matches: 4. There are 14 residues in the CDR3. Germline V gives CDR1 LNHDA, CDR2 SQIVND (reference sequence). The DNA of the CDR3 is TGTGCCAGTAGTACCCGGACAGGGAACAATGAGCAGTTCTTC. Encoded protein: CASSTRTGNNEQFF.

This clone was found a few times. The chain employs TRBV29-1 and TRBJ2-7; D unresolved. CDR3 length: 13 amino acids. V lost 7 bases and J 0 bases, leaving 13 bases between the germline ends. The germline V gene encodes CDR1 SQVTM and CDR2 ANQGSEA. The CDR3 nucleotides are TGCAGCGCTGTACAGTTCAACTCCTACGAGCAGTACTTC. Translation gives CSAVQFNSYEQYF.

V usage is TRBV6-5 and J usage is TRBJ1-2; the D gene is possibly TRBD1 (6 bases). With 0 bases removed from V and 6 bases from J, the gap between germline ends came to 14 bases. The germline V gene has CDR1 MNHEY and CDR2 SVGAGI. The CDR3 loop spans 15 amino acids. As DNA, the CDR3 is TGTGCCAGCAGTTACTCGGGGACCACAGGGAATGGCTACACCTTC. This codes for CASSYSGTTGNGYTF.

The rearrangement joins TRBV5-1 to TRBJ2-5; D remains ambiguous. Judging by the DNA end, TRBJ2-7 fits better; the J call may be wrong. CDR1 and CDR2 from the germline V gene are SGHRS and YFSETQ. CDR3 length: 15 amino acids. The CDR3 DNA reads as TGCGCCAGCAGCTTGTCGGTGGTCCGAGGTCTCGAGCAGTACTTC. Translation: CASSLSVVRGLEQYF.

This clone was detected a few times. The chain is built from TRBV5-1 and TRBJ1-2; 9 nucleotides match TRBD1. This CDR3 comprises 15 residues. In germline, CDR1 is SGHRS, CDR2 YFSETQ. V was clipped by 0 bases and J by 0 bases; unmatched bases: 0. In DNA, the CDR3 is TGCGCCAGCAGCTTGGGACAGGGGGCTAACTATGGCTACACCTTC. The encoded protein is CASSLGQGANYGYTF. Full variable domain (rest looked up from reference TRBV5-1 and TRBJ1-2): KAGVTQTPRYLIKTRGQQVTLSCSPISGHRSVSWYQQTPGQGLQFLFEYFSETQRNKGNFPGRFSGRQFSNSRSEMNVSTLELGDSALYLCASSLGQGANYGYTFGSGTRLTVV.

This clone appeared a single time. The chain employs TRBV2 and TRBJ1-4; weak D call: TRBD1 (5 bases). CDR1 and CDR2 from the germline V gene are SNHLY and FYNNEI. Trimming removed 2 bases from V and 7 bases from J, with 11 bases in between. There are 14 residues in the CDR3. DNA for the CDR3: TGTGCCAGCAGTGAACCGGGGGTGGCTGAAAAACTGTTTTTT. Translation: CASSEPGVAEKLFF.

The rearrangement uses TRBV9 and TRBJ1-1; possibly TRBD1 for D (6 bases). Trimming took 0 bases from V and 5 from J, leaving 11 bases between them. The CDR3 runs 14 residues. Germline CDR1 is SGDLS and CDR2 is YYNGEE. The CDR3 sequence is CASSVVQGSTEAFF. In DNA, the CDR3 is TGTGCCAGCAGCGTAGTTCAGGGGAGTACTGAAGCTTTCTTT.

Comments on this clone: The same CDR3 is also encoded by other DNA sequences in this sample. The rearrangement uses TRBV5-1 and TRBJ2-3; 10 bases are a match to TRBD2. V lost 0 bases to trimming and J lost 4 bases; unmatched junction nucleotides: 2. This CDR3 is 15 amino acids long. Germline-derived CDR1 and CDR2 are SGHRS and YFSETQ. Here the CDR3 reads CASSLVAGGPDTQYF. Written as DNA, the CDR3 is TGCGCCAGCAGCTTGGTAGCGGGGGGACCAGATACGCAGTATTTT. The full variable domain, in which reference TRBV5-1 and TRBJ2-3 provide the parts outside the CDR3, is KAGVTQTPRYLIKTRGQQVTLSCSPISGHRSVSWYQQTPGQGLQFLFEYFSETQRNKGNFPGRFSGRQFSNSRSEMNVSTLELGDSALYLCASSLVAGGPDTQYFGPGTRLTVL.

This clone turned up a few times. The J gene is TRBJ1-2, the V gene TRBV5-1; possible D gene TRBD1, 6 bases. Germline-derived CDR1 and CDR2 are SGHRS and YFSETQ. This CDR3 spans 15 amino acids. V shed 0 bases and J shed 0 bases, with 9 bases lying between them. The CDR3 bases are TGCGCCAGCAGCTTGGTAGGACAGCCTAACTATGGCTACACCTTC. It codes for CASSLVGQPNYGYTF.

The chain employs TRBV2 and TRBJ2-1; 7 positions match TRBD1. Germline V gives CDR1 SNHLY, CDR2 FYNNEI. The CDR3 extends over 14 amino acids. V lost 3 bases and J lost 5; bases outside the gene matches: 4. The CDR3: CASSDGTANNEQFF. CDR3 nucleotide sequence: TGTGCCAGCAGTGACGGGACAGCCAACAATGAGCAGTTCTTC.

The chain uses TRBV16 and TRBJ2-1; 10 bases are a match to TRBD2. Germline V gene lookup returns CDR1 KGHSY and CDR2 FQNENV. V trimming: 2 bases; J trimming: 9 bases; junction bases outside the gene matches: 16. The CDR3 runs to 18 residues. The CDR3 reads CASSQLNSGGLAEAEQFF. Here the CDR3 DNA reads TGTGCCAGCAGCCAACTGAATTCCGGTGGACTAGCGGAGGCTGAGCAGTTCTTC.

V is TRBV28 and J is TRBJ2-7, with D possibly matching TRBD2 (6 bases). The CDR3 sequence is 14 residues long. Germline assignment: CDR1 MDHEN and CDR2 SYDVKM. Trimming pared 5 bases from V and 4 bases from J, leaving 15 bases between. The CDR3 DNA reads TGTGCCAGCAGTCTCCCCCTGACTAGTTACGAGCAGTACTTC. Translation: CASSLPLTSYEQYF.

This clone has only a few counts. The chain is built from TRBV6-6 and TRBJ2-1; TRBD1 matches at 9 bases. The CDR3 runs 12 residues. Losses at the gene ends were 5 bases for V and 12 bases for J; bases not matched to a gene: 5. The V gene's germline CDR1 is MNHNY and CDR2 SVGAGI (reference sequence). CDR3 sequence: CASSQDRGWQFF. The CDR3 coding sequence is TGTGCCAGCAGTCAGGACAGGGGTTGGCAGTTCTTC.